A single T cell receptor beta chain is shown here with its context. The target antigen is unknown. This sample is part of a study of shared clonotypes between healthy human individuals. Assay runs were performed at deep level. Assay used: immunoSEQ multiplex PCR; TCRdb lists only in-frame clones, some missing. The data contain about 600,000 clones, 95% to 96% of them singletons. Germline V lookup: CDR1 PRHDT, CDR2 FYEKMQ (reference sequence). V was cut by 3 bases and J by 0 bases, with 8 bases left in between. The CDR3 runs to 14 residues. CD45RO-negative, CCR7-positively selected cells formed the naive CD8 fraction, excluding terminally differentiated effector memory CD45RA+ cells. Broader study findings: The represented genetic and exposure-history diversity was limited by the small number of donors.

The chain has TRBV13 and TRBJ1-1; D possibly corresponds to TRBD1 (6 bases). Sequences were obtained from naive CD8+ T cells sorted from blood. The TCR originated in a woman aged 25 to 39 in good health. The DNA for the CDR3 is TGTGCCAGCAGCTTTGGACAGCTGAACACTGAAGCTTTCTTT. It codes for CASSFGQLNTEAFF.